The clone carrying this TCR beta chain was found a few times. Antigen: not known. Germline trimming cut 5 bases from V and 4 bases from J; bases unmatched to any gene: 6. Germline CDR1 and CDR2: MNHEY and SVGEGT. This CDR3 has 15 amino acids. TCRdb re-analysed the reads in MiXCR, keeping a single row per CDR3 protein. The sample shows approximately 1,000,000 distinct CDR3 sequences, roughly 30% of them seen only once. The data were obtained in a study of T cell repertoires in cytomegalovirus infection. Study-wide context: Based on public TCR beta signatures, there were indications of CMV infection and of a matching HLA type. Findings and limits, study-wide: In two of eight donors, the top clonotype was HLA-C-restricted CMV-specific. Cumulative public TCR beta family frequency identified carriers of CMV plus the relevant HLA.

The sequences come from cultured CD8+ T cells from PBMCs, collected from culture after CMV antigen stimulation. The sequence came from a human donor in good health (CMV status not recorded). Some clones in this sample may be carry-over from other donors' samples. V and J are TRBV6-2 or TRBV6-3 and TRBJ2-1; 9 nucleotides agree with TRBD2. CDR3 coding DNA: TGTGCCAGCAGTCGGATAGCGGGGGTATACAATGAGCAGTTCTTC. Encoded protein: CASSRIAGVYNEQFF.